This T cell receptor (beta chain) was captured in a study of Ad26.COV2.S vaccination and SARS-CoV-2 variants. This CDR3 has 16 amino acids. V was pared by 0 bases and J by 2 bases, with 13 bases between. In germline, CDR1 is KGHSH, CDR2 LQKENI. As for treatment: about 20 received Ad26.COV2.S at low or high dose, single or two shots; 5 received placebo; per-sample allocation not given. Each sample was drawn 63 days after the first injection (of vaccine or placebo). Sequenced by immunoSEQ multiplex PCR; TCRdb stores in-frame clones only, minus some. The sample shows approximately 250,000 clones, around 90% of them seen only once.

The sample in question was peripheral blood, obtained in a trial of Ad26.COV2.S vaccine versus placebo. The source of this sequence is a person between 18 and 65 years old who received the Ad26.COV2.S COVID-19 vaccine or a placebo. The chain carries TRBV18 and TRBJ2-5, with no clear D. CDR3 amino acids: CASSPPGPLKQETQYF. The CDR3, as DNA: TGTGCCAGCTCACCACCAGGACCATTAAAACAAGAGACCCAGTACTTC.